These T cell receptor beta chains were read from a single sample in a study of OX40 agonist ivuxolimab in advanced cancers. The data were produced by immunoSEQ multiplex PCR, yet TCRdb's version contains in-frame clones alone and is incomplete. The sample has 60,000 to 85,000 clones; approximately 90% are singletons. Sequences were derived from CD4+ or CD8+ T cells sorted from blood, sampled in a trial of the OX40 agonist ivuxolimab. The source is an adult with an advanced solid tumor such as melanoma, head and neck, liver or kidney cancer. Both conserved end residues are part of each CDR3. Each record gives: J gene, V gene, clone size, D gene, CDR3 DNA, CDR3 protein. A D gene is named only where the DNA matches it firmly. Expanded clones are given a class, and other clones once, few, many or no size at all.

>TRBJ1-2|TRBV13|.|.
TGTGCCAGCAGCACCCCAAAAGGCTACACCTTC
CASSTPKGYTF
>TRBJ1-1|TRBV27|.|.
TGTGCCAGCAGTACCGGGACATCTCAGACTGAAGCTTTCTTT
CASSTGTSQTEAFF
>TRBJ1-1|TRBV9|.|.
TGTGCCAGCAGCGTAGCGGCAGTACCTAACACTGAAGCTTTCTTT
CASSVAAVPNTEAFF
>TRBJ2-7|TRBV7-9|.|TRBD2
TGTGCCAGCAGCTCAACCGGGACTAGCGGCGAGCAGTACTTC
CASSSTGTSGEQYF
>TRBJ2-5|TRBV5-1|.|.
TGCGCCAGCAGCGGAGAGACCCAGTACTTC
CASSGETQYF
>TRBJ2-3|TRBV7-2|.|TRBD1
TGTGCCAGCAGCCAACAGGGGGCGAATACGCAGTATTTT
CASSQQGANTQYF
>TRBJ2-7|TRBV9|few|.
TGTGCCAGCAGCGTAGGAGACAGCGGTTCCTACGAGCAGTACTTC
CASSVGDSGSYEQYF
>TRBJ1-2|TRBV6-4|.|TRBD1
TGTGCCAGCAGTGACTCCTACAGGGGAGCATCTGGCTACACCTTC
CASSDSYRGASGYTF
>TRBJ2-5|TRBV7-9|.|TRBD2
TGTGCCAGCAGCTTAGTGCCAGCGGGGGGTTACCAAGAGACCCAGTACTTC
CASSLVPAGGYQETQYF
>TRBJ2-1|TRBV9|.|TRBD2
TGTGCCAGCAGCGTAGCGGGGGGCTCCTACAATGAGCAGTTCTTC
CASSVAGGSYNEQFF
>TRBJ2-3|TRBV16|.|TRBD2
TGTGCCAGCAGCCCCTCTCTAGCGGGGGGCACAGATACGCAGTATTTT
CASSPSLAGGTDTQYF
>TRBJ1-2|TRBV4-1|once|.
TGCGCCAGCAGCCAAGAGGGGTCTGGTTTGTTCTATGGCTACACCTTC
CASSQEGSGLFYGYTF
>TRBJ1-1|TRBV7-2|.|.
TGTGCCAGCAGCTTAGCGCCAGGGACCCCTGAAGCTTTCTTT
CASSLAPGTPEAFF
>TRBJ2-1|TRBV4-1|.|TRBD2
TGCGCCAGCAGCCAATCCCTAGCGGGGGGGATCGATGAGCAGTTCTTC
CASSQSLAGGIDEQFF
>TRBJ1-5|TRBV7-2|.|.
TGTGCCAGCAGCTTAGCCCGGGTTTTTGGCAATCAGCCCCAGCATTTT
CASSLARVFGNQPQHF
>TRBJ2-7|TRBV4-1|few|TRBD2
TGCGCCAGCAGCCCTGGGACTAGCGGCTACGAGCAGTACTTC
CASSPGTSGYEQYF
>TRBJ1-3|TRBV11-2|.|.
TGTGCCAGCAGCTTATGGTTTCGGGGGGGCCTGACGCCTGGAAACACCATATATTTT
CASSLWFRGGLTPGNTIYF
>TRBJ1-2|TRBV27|.|.
TGTGCCAGCAGTCCGGGACGGCTGAACTATGGCTACACCTTC
CASSPGRLNYGYTF
>TRBJ2-3|TRBV10-3|.|.
TGTGCCATCAGTGAAGGGACCCTTGGCTCTAGCACAGATACGCAGTATTTT
CAISEGTLGSSTDTQYF
>TRBJ2-2|TRBV9|.|.
TGTGCCAGCAGCGTAGATGCAAGCTCCCTAAGAGGGGAGCTGTTTTTT
CASSVDASSLRGELFF
>TRBJ1-2|TRBV29-1|.|TRBD1
TGCAGCGTTGGGGGACAGGGGGCTTATGGCTACACCTTC
CSVGGQGAYGYTF
>TRBJ2-1|TRBV7-9|.|.
TGTGCCAGCAGCTTCGGGGGCCCCAGGCTTACATCCTACAATGAGCAGTTCTTC
CASSFGGPRLTSYNEQFF
>TRBJ2-3|TRBV7-6|once|.
TGTGCCAGCCGCCACAAGGGGGGGGACGCTAGCACAGATACGCAGTATTTT
CASRHKGGDASTDTQYF
>TRBJ1-1|TRBV7-9|.|.
TGTGCCAGCAGCTTGGGCACTGAAGCTTTCTTT
CASSLGTEAFF
>TRBJ1-2|TRBV7-9|.|.
TGTGCCAGCAGCCACGGGGGGGCCTATGGCTACACCTTC
CASSHGGAYGYTF
>TRBJ1-4|TRBV6-4|.|.
TGTGCCAGCAGTGACGGACTTAATGAAAAACTGTTTTTT
CASSDGLNEKLFF
>TRBJ1-4|TRBV19|.|TRBD1
TGTGCCAGTAGCGTCCGGGACAGGGATGAAAAACTGTTTTTT
CASSVRDRDEKLFF
>TRBJ2-1|TRBV19|.|TRBD2
TGTGCCGCTAGCGGGAGCTCCTACAATGAGCAGTTCTTC
CAASGSSYNEQFF
>TRBJ1-1|TRBV4-1|.|.
TGCGCCAGCAGCCAATTCCCCCAAACTGAAGCTTTCTTT
CASSQFPQTEAFF
>TRBJ1-2|TRBV7-8|.|TRBD1
TGTGCCAGCAGCGATAACAGGGGTTTAGGCTATGGCTACACCTTC
CASSDNRGLGYGYTF
>TRBJ2-7|TRBV9|.|.
TGTGCCAGCAGCGTGTGGGCAGACAGCTCCTACGAGCAGTACTTC
CASSVWADSSYEQYF
>TRBJ2-1|TRBV27|.|TRBD1
TGTGCCAGCAGCCAGGGACAGGTGATGAACAATGAGCAGTTCTTC
CASSQGQVMNNEQFF
>TRBJ1-6|TRBV19|.|.
TGTGCCAGTAACCCGGTCTTAGGTTCACCCCTCCACTTT
CASNPVLGSPLHF
>TRBJ1-4|TRBV7-6|.|.
TGTGCCAGCAGCTTAAGGAAAGGAGGGTCATTGGAAAAACTGTTTTTT
CASSLRKGGSLEKLFF
>TRBJ2-7|TRBV5-1|.|.
TGCGCCAGCAGCTTGGCAGCTGACTACGAGCAGTACTTC
CASSLAADYEQYF
>TRBJ2-3|TRBV27|.|TRBD2
TGTGCCAGCAGGGGACTAGGAGGCCCAGATACGCAGTATTTT
CASRGLGGPDTQYF
>TRBJ2-1|TRBV2|.|TRBD1
TGTGCCAGCAGTCTAGGTAGGGGGCTCGGTGAGCAGTTCTTC
CASSLGRGLGEQFF
>TRBJ2-7|TRBV9|.|TRBD2
TGTGCCAGCAGCGAAGCGGGGGGGCTTTCAGGCGAGCAGTACTTC
CASSEAGGLSGEQYF
>TRBJ1-2|TRBV10-1|.|.
TGCGCCAGCAGTGAGTTGTGGCGGGGTGGCAATGGCTACACCTTC
CASSELWRGGNGYTF
>TRBJ2-7|TRBV9|.|TRBD2
TGTGCCAGCAGCGCGGGGACTAGCGGGGGCTACGAGCAGTACTTC
CASSAGTSGGYEQYF
>TRBJ1-2|TRBV19|few|TRBD1
TGTGCCAGTAGTCCAGGGACAGCGTATGGCTACACCTTC
CASSPGTAYGYTF